What follows is one TCR beta chain and its context. Its antigen is unknown. These data originate in a study of cytomegalovirus exposure and HLA in healthy donors. Whole-study results and caveats: Rarity characterized most TCR sequences, yet some public TCRs appeared in many donors.

CDR3 size: 14 residues. The germline V gene encodes CDR1 MNHNS and CDR2 SASEGT. V lost 1 base to trimming and J lost 7 bases, with 10 bases between them. In the PCR, 60 Vbeta and 13 Jbeta primers were used. Sequencing was performed with immunoSEQ multiplex PCR; in TCRdb, only in-frame clones are kept and a portion is missing. Seen here are more than 110,000 clones, around 73% observed once, and the top ten hold 1% to 1.5%. This TCR derives from a woman between 40 and 50 years old in good health and CMV-seronegative. This chain uses TRBV6-1 with TRBJ1-4; a weak D match, TRBD1 (5 bases). The specimen was PBMCs. The CDR3 bases are TGTGCCAGCAGTGAAGAGGGGCTCGGTGAAAAACTGTTTTTT. Encoded protein: CASSEEGLGEKLFF.